This T cell receptor beta chain came from a study of shared clonotypes between healthy human individuals. Using immunoSEQ multiplex PCR, the repertoire was profiled, and TCRdb retains in-frame clones only, with some absent. The sample lists about 2.1 million clones, about 94% occurring once. Positively selected for CCR7, the CD45RO-negative cells used as naive CD8 cells excluded terminally differentiated effector memory CD45RA+ cells. The CDR3 runs 12 residues. Trimming removed 10 bases from V and 8 bases from J, with 17 bases in between. Per germline, CDR1 MNHNS and CDR2 SASEGT. The V call is TRBV6-1, the J call TRBJ1-1, with D maybe TRBD1 (6 bases). The origin of this receptor is a man younger than 30 in good health. Some clones in this sample may be carry-over from other donors' samples. The sample taken for sequencing was naive CD8+ T cells from PBMCs. The CDR3 loop reads CATLTGRIEAFF. The CDR3 DNA sequence: TGTGCCACCCTCACAGGGAGAATAGAAGCTTTCTTT.